This TCR beta chain was identified during a study of T cells in pancreatic ductal adenocarcinoma. Study results and limitations: Blood had more productive templates and roughly 8-fold more unique clonotypes than tumor.

With respect to this clone: Its antigen remains unknown.

The selected patients with pancreatic ductal adenocarcinoma had surgery but no neoadjuvant therapy. Profiled with immunoSEQ multiplex PCR; TCRdb holds only in-frame clones, not every one. The sample has around 100,000 clones; 90% to 95% are singletons. CDR1 is MGHDK and CDR2 is SYGVNS in the germline V gene. The trim removed 2 bases at V and 1 base at J, leaving 1 base unmatched. The CDR3 totals 15 residues. Sequencing was performed on PBMCs. This chain links TRBV25-1 with TRBJ1-5; TRBD1 agrees at 8 bases. This TCR was recovered from a human donor with pancreatic ductal adenocarcinoma. CDR3 in DNA: TGTGCCAGCAGTGAAGGACAGGGAAGCAATCAGCCCCAGCATTTT. Translation: CASSEGQGSNQPQHF.